The clone carrying this T cell receptor beta chain was picked up one time. Its target is not known. The sample comes from a study of OX40 agonist ivuxolimab in advanced cancers. Findings of the study overall: The study observed clonal expansion of CD4+ and CD8+ blood T cells by week 6 at 0.1 to 3.0 mg/kg. More expanded clones were found, on average, in CD8+ than in CD4+ T cells. With doses of 0.1-3.0 mg/kg, partial responders showed among the lowest clonal expansion.

Only in-frame clones appear in the TCRdb table, and some are missing; sequencing was by immunoSEQ multiplex PCR. This sample yields around 100,000 clones, of which 91% are seen a single time; roughly 0.31% belongs to the top ten. Autoimmune disease history or systemic immunosuppression excluded patients. V lost 2 bases and J lost 3, with 12 bases in between. Germline V lookup: CDR1 SGHAT, CDR2 FQNNGV. The CDR3 totals 15 residues. The sample here was CD4+ or CD8+ T cells sorted from blood, taken in a trial of the OX40 agonist ivuxolimab. This TCR was recovered from an adult with an advanced solid tumor such as melanoma, head and neck, liver or kidney cancer. The chain couples TRBV11-2 to TRBJ2-3; D gene unclear. CDR3 DNA sequence: TGTGCCAGCAGCTTACTGGGGTCTTGGACAGATACGCAGTATTTT. Its protein product is CASSLLGSWTDTQYF.